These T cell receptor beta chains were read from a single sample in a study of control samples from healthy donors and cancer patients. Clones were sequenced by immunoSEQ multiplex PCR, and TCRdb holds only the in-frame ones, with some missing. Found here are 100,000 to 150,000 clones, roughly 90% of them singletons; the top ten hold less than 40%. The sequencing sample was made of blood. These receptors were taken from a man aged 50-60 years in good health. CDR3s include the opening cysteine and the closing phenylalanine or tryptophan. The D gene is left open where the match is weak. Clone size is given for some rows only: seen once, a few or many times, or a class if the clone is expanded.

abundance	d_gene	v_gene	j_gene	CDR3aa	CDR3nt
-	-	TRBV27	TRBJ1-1	CASSSASSRSLMNTEAFF	TGTGCCAGCAGTTCCGCGAGTTCCCGATCACTGATGAACACTGAAGCTTTCTTT
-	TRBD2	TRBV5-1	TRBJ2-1	CASSSLLAGGSTYNEQFF	TGCGCCAGCAGCTCCCTCCTAGCGGGGGGGTCAACCTACAATGAGCAGTTCTTC
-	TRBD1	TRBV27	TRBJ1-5	CASSLGTGGNQPQHF	TGTGCCAGCAGTTTAGGGACAGGTGGGAATCAGCCCCAGCATTTT
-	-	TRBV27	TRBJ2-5	CASSLGQGYQETQYF	TGTGCCAGCAGTTTAGGGCAGGGGTACCAAGAGACCCAGTACTTC
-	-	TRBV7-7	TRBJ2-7	CASSPVEGPYEQYF	TGTGCCAGCAGCCCTGTAGAGGGGCCCTACGAGCAGTACTTC
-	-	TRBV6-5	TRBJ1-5	CASRMGRPGVGFQHF	TGTGCCAGCAGGATGGGGCGTCCGGGGGTAGGATTTCAGCATTTT
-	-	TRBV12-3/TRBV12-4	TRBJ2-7	CASRFRSGGQYF	TGTGCCAGCAGATTTCGGTCGGGCGGGCAGTACTTC
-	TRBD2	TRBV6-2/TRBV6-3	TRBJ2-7	CASSKGGGARYEQYF	TGTGCCAGCAGTAAGGGCGGGGGGGCCAGGTACGAGCAGTACTTC
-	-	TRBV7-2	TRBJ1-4	CASSFGGSLNEKLFF	TGTGCCAGCAGCTTCGGGGGGTCGCTTAATGAAAAACTGTTTTTT
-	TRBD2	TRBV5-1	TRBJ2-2	CASSSGTSGGVAGELFF	TGCGCCAGCAGCTCGGGCACTAGCGGGGGGGTCGCCGGGGAGCTGTTTTTT
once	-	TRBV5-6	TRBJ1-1	CASSLAAGDNTEAFF	TGTGCCAGCAGCTTGGCAGCTGGGGACAACACTGAAGCTTTCTTT
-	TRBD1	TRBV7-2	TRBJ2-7	CASSPTSGTGNEQYF	TGTGCCAGCAGCCCAACATCCGGGACAGGGAACGAGCAGTACTTC
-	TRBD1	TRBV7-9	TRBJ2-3	CASSKDRGGRDTQYF	TGTGCCAGCAGCAAGGACAGGGGAGGTAGAGATACGCAGTATTTT
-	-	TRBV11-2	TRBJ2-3	CASSLDMGYNGDTQYF	TGTGCCAGCAGCTTAGATATGGGGTACAATGGAGATACGCAGTATTTT
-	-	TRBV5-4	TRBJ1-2	CAYHAQQKYGYTF	TGTGCCTATCACGCCCAGCAAAAGTATGGCTACACCTTC
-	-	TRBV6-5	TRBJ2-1	CASSPWDDNEQFF	TGTGCCAGCAGTCCCTGGGACGACAATGAGCAGTTCTTC
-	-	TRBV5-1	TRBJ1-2	CASSHGGQLGIGYTF	TGCGCCAGCAGCCACGGCGGACAGTTGGGCATTGGCTACACCTTC
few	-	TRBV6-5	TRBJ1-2	CASSYSSRHYGYTF	TGTGCCAGCAGTTACTCCAGTCGTCACTATGGCTACACCTTC
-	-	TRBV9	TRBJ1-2	CASSVGIGQDNYGYTF	TGTGCCAGCAGCGTAGGGATCGGACAAGACAACTATGGCTACACCTTC
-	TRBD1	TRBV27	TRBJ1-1	CATKLTGGTEAFF	TGTGCCACCAAACTGACAGGGGGCACTGAAGCTTTCTTT
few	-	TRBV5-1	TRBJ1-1	CASSFKGDTEAFF	TGCGCCAGCAGCTTTAAGGGAGACACTGAAGCTTTCTTT
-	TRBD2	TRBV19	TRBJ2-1	CASSRGLAGGALSNEQFF	TGTGCCAGTAGTAGGGGACTAGCGGGGGGGGCTCTGAGCAATGAGCAGTTCTTC
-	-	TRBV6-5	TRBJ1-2	CASSWGATNYGYTF	TGTGCCAGCAGTTGGGGGGCGACTAACTATGGCTACACCTTC
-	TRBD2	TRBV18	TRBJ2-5	CASSQTQRGLQETQYF	TGTGCCAGCTCACAAACCCAGCGGGGGCTACAAGAGACCCAGTACTTC
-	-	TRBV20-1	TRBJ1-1	CSASRGSNTEAFF	TGCAGTGCTAGTAGGGGATCGAACACTGAAGCTTTCTTT
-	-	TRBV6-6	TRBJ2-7	CASSYIGSYEQYF	TGTGCCAGCAGTTACATCGGCTCCTACGAGCAGTACTTC
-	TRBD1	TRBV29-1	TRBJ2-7	CSAATGGAYEQYF	TGCAGCGCCGCGACAGGGGGAGCCTACGAGCAGTACTTC
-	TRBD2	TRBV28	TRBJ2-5	CASSLGLAGGPGETQYF	TGTGCCAGCAGTTTAGGACTAGCGGGGGGTCCGGGGGAGACCCAGTACTTC
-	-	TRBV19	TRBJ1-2	CASPGATKGANYGYTF	TGTGCCAGTCCCGGGGCGACTAAAGGGGCTAACTATGGCTACACCTTC
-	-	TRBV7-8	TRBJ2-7	CASSRDNSYEQYF	TGTGCCAGCAGCCGGGACAACTCCTACGAGCAGTACTTC
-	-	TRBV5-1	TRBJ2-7	CASSSGDMTYYEQYF	TGCGCCAGCAGCTCCGGCGACATGACTTACTACGAGCAGTACTTC
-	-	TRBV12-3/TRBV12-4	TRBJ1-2	CASSLTVNYGYTF	TGTGCCAGCAGCCTGACGGTTAACTATGGCTACACCTTC
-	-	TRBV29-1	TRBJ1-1	CSVQEGTEAFF	TGCAGCGTTCAGGAGGGGACTGAAGCTTTCTTT
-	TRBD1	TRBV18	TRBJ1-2	CASSGRTGEDYGYTF	TGTGCCAGCTCAGGAAGGACAGGAGAGGACTATGGCTACACCTTC
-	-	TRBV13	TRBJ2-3	CASSVSDSPDTQYF	TGTGCCAGCAGCGTATCGGACAGCCCAGATACGCAGTATTTT
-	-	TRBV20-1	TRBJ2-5	CSASPRDLIHF	TGCAGTGCTTCTCCCCGGGACCTAATTCACTTC
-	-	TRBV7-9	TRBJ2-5	CASSFLQARLFPDLYF	TGTGCCAGCAGCTTCCTCCAAGCTAGACTTTTTCCAGATCTCTACTTC
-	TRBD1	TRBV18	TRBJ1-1	CASSPTGTVNTEAFF	TGTGCCAGCTCACCGACCGGGACAGTGAACACTGAAGCTTTCTTT
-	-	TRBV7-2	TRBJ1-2	CASSLGMAANYGYTF	TGTGCCAGCAGCTTAGGGATGGCAGCTAACTATGGCTACACCTTC
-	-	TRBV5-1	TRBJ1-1	CASRGGAVNTEAFF	TGCGCCAGCAGAGGGGGGGCGGTGAACACTGAAGCTTTCTTT
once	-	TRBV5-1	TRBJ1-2	CASSLNPGSGYGYTF	TGCGCCAGCAGCTTAAACCCAGGGAGCGGGTATGGCTACACCTTC
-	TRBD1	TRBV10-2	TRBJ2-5	CASFDRGQETQYF	TGCGCCAGCTTTGACAGGGGCCAAGAGACCCAGTACTTC
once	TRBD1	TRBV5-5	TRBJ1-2	CASSLEGRGNYGYTF	TGTGCCAGCAGCTTGGAAGGCAGGGGGAACTATGGCTACACCTTC
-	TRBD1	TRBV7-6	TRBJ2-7	CASSLGQGVAYEQYF	TGTGCCAGCAGTTTAGGACAGGGGGTCGCCTACGAGCAGTACTTC
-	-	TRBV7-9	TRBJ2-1	CASSLDPLNEQFF	TGTGCCAGCAGCTTGGACCCTCTCAATGAGCAGTTCTTC
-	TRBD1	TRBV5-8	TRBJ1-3	CASSSDRVPRNTIYF	TGTGCCAGCAGCTCAGACAGGGTCCCTAGAAACACCATATATTTT
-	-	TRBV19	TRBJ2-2	CASRPLNTRELFF	TGTGCCAGTAGGCCTCTTAACACCAGGGAGCTGTTTTTT
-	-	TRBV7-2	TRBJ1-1	CASSPRGAGTEAFF	TGTGCCAGCAGCCCTAGGGGGGCTGGCACTGAAGCTTTCTTT
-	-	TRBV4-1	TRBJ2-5	CASSQVIQETQYF	TGCGCCAGCAGCCAAGTCATCCAAGAGACCCAGTACTTC
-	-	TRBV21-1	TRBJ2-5	CASSKGQGVVQYF	TGTGCCAGCAGCAAAGGGCAGGGTGTGGTCCAGTACTTC
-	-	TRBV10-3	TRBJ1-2	CAISEGDGDGYTF	TGTGCCATCAGTGAGGGGGACGGGGATGGCTACACCTTC
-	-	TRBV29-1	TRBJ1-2	CSVEEEWGDESYTF	TGCAGCGTTGAAGAGGAATGGGGGGATGAAAGCTACACCTTC
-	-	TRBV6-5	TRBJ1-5	CASSYDWEQPQHF	TGTGCCAGCAGTTACGATTGGGAACAGCCCCAGCATTTT
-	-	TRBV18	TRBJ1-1	CASSGQRGAFF	TGTGCCAGCTCAGGACAGAGAGGGGCTTTCTTT